The 24 T cell receptor beta chains listed next were all sequenced from one sample in a study of T-cell reconstitution after alpha-beta-depleted transplantation in children. Unique molecular identifiers were used in preparing the TCRbeta library. TCRdb reprocessed the PCR reads with MiXCR, giving one entry per CDR3 protein. The sample records 800,000 to 1,000,000 distinct CDR3 sequences, about 26% being singletons. Sequenced material: PBMCs, mostly from graft donor cells, taken 360 days after TCRalphabeta/CD19-depleted stem cell transplant. These receptors were collected from a boy younger than two who had a stem cell transplant for SCID, so the T cells may come from the graft donor.

V is TRBV12-3 or TRBV12-4 and J is TRBJ2-2, with 8 bases lining up with TRBD2. J was trimmed by 4 bases and V by 2 bases; bases with no gene match: 6. This CDR3 is 16 amino acids long. The CDR3 DNA is TGTGCCAGCAGTTTAAGACGGGGGGGCGCCACCGGGGAGCTGTTTTTT. It translates to CASSLRRGGATGELFF.

The V call is TRBV15, the J call TRBJ2-5, with 11 bases lining up with TRBD1. The germline V gene encodes CDR1 LNHNV and CDR2 YYDKDF (reference sequence). Unmatched junction bases numbered 4, after V lost 0 bases and J lost 1 base. The length of the CDR3 is 17 residues. The CDR3 region has the DNA TGTGCCACCAGCAGAGATCTGGGGACAGGGGGCCAAGAGACCCAGTACTTC. Residues: CATSRDLGTGGQETQYF.

V is TRBV15 and J is TRBJ2-5; weak D call: TRBD2 (6 bases). This CDR3 has 19 amino acids. Deletions cut 1 base from V and 0 bases from J, with 21 bases between. CDR1 and CDR2 (germline): LNHNV, YYDKDF (reference sequence). CDR3 sequence (DNA): TGTGCCACCAGCAGAGTTGGGGGGACGATCGGCCGCCACCAAGAGACCCAGTACTTC. This translates into CATSRVGGTIGRHQETQYF.

The chain is built from TRBV12-3 or TRBV12-4 and TRBJ2-6; possible D gene TRBD1, 6 bases. With 6 bases removed from V and 0 bases from J, the gap between germline ends came to 21 bases. The CDR3 consists of 19 residues. The DNA for the CDR3 is TGTGCCAGCAGCCAGTCGGGAAGGGGACAATCCTCTGGGGCCAACGTCCTGACTTTC. Residues: CASSQSGRGQSSGANVLTF.

This clonotype was seen ten or more times. CDR3: CASSVDGGALTDTQYF. The CDR3 bases are TGTGCCAGCAGCGTAGACGGGGGGGCTTTAACAGATACGCAGTATTTT. The genes are TRBV9 and TRBJ2-3; 8 bases agree with TRBD2. The CDR3 has 16 residues. Germline assignment: CDR1 SGDLS and CDR2 YYNGEE. V lost 0 bases, J lost 3 bases, and 6 bases stayed unmatched.

The chain joins TRBV15 to TRBJ2-1; a weak D match, TRBD2 (6 bases). V gave up 1 base and J gave up 4 bases, with 23 bases separating them. This CDR3 region has 19 residues. Germline CDR1 is LNHNV and CDR2 is YYDKDF (reference sequence). CDR3 in amino acids: CATSRGIFFSDSGYNEQFF. The DNA of the CDR3 is TGTGCCACCAGCAGAGGGATCTTCTTCAGTGATAGCGGATACAATGAGCAGTTCTTC.

This clonotype was counted only a few times. This chain uses TRBV5-1 with TRBJ2-7, with D perhaps TRBD2 (6 bases). The germline CDR1 and CDR2 sequences are SGHRS and YFSETQ. V lost 7 bases, J lost 5 bases, and 25 bases lay in between. The CDR3 has 16 residues. The CDR3 DNA is TGCGCCAGCGTGCCGCGCCCCGGGGGTTTATCAAACGAGCAGTACTTC. Its protein is CASVPRPGGLSNEQYF.

This clonotype was found many times. The V and J genes are TRBV7-8 and TRBJ2-3, with TRBD1 matching over 8 bases. CDR1 is SGHVS and CDR2 is FQNEAQ in the germline V gene. The CDR3 totals 19 residues. The ends lost 0 bases at V and 6 bases at J; junction bases unmatched: 17. The DNA of the CDR3 is TGTGCCAGCAGCTTAGCCCGGACAGGGATGGGATGGATTGGGGATACGCAGTATTTT. Translating gives CASSLARTGMGWIGDTQYF.

This clonotype appeared a few times. The CDR3 is CASSFHRVDNEQFF. The CDR3, as DNA: TGTGCCAGCAGCTTCCACAGGGTGGACAATGAGCAGTTCTTC. The V gene is TRBV7-2, the J gene TRBJ2-1; maybe TRBD1 (6 bases). The CDR3 covers 14 residues. The germline V gene has CDR1 SGHTA and CDR2 FQGNSA. Trimming left V 3 bases short and J 5 bases short, with 11 bases between. Combining the CDR3 with reference TRBV7-2 and TRBJ2-1 gives the whole variable domain GAGVSQSPSNKVTEKGKDVELRCDPISGHTALYWYRQSLGQGLEFLIYFQGNSAPDKSGLPSDRFSAERTGGSVSTLTIQRTQQEDSAVYLCASSFHRVDNEQFFGPGTRLTVL.

This clonotype was seen a single time. The rearrangement joins TRBV3-1 to TRBJ2-7, with D perhaps TRBD1 or TRBD2 (5 bases each). V dropped 2 bases and J dropped 5 bases, with 13 bases sitting between them. CDR1 is LGHDT and CDR2 is YNNKEL in the germline V gene (reference sequence). The CDR3 has 14 residues. CDR3 protein: CASSQPAGSNEQYF. The CDR3 DNA reads as TGTGCCAGCAGCCAACCCGCAGGGAGCAACGAGCAGTACTTC.

This clonotype was seen a handful of times. The J gene is TRBJ2-3, the V gene TRBV5-1, with D possibly matching TRBD2 (5 bases). Trimming left V 4 bases short and J 5 bases short, with 14 bases between. The CDR3 is 14 amino acids. Germline CDR1 reads SGHRS; CDR2 reads YFSETQ. This CDR3 is CASSRLGGGDTQYF. The CDR3 region has the DNA TGCGCCAGCAGCCGTCTTGGCGGAGGAGATACGCAGTATTTT.

This clonotype showed up just a few times. The V and J genes are TRBV5-4 and TRBJ1-3; D remains ambiguous. V lost 2 bases and J lost 0, with 6 bases in between. In germline, CDR1 is SGHNT, CDR2 YYREEE (reference sequence). The CDR3 covers 14 residues. Here the CDR3 reads CASSFGVSGNTIYF. The CDR3 DNA is TGTGCCAGCAGCTTTGGGGTCTCTGGAAACACCATATATTTT. Variable domain in full (rest from reference TRBV5-4 and TRBJ1-3): ETGVTQSPTHLIKTRGQQVTLRCSSQSGHNTVSWYQQALGQGPQFIFQYYREEENGRGNFPPRFSGLQFPNYSSELNVNALELDDSALYLCASSFGVSGNTIYFGEGSWLTVV.

The chain combines TRBV7-9 with TRBJ2-3; D is perhaps TRBD2 (6 bases). Germline CDR1 is SEHNR and CDR2 is FQNEAQ (reference sequence). V was trimmed by 2 bases and J by 3 bases, leaving 18 bases between them. There are 17 residues in the CDR3. The CDR3 nucleotides read TGTGCCAGCAGCTTAATCGGGAGTCTCTATACGACAGATACGCAGTATTTT. Residues: CASSLIGSLYTTDTQYF.

This chain uses TRBV20-1 with TRBJ1-3; D perhaps matches TRBD1 (6 bases). CDR1 and CDR2 from the germline V gene are DFQATT and SNEGSKA (reference sequence). Trimming removed 6 bases from V and 0 bases from J, with 27 bases in between. The CDR3 loop spans 19 amino acids. CDR3 amino acids: CSAQGRDKGRYFSGNTIYF. CDR3 bases: TGCAGTGCCCAGGGTCGGGACAAGGGCCGTTACTTCTCTGGAAACACCATATATTTT.

The chain combines TRBV6-2 or TRBV6-3 with TRBJ2-1; no firm D call. Looked up from germline, CDR1 is MNHEY and CDR2 is SVGEGT. V lost 6 bases to trimming and J lost 9 bases, with 12 bases between them. The CDR3 runs 12 residues. This chain's CDR3 is CASSRAGVEQFF. CDR3 DNA: TGTGCCAGCAGCCGGGCTGGGGTTGAGCAGTTCTTC.

CDR3 DNA sequence: TGTGCCAGCACCAAAGGGGTTAGCAATCAGCCCCAGCATTTT. Translating gives CASTKGVSNQPQHF. This sequence joins TRBV21-1 and TRBJ1-5. TRBV21-1 is a pseudogene segment. This CDR3 has 14 residues.

The genes are TRBV2 and TRBJ2-3; 9 bases fit TRBD2. The length of the CDR3 is 13 residues. Germline V gene lookup returns CDR1 SNHLY and CDR2 FYNNEI. V was clipped by 5 bases and J by 6 bases; unmatched bases: 3. The CDR3 DNA reads as TGTGCCAGCAGTACTACTAGCGGGGATACGCAGTATTTT. It encodes CASSTTSGDTQYF. The full variable domain, in which reference TRBV2 and TRBJ2-3 provide the parts outside the CDR3, is EPEVTQTPSHQVTQMGQEVILRCVPISNHLYFYWYRQILGQKVEFLVSFYNNEISEKSEIFDDQFSVERPDGSNFTLKIRSTKLEDSAMYFCASSTTSGDTQYFGPGTRLTVL.

This clonotype was observed a handful of times. The rearrangement uses TRBV12-3 or TRBV12-4 and TRBJ2-2; no clear D gene. This CDR3 has 16 residues. V dropped 2 bases and J dropped 0 bases, with 10 bases sitting between them. The CDR3 loop is CASSLTPVPNTGELFF. In DNA, the CDR3 is TGTGCCAGCAGTTTAACACCGGTACCGAACACCGGGGAGCTGTTTTTT.

This chain links TRBV20-1 with TRBJ2-1, with 7 bases identical to TRBD2. The V gene end was trimmed by 6 bases and the J gene end by 0 bases; junction bases not matched to a gene: 8. The CDR3 is 15 amino acids. In germline, CDR1 is DFQATT, CDR2 SNEGSKA (reference sequence). The CDR3 DNA reads as TGCAGTGCCATTTGGGAGGGTAGCTCCTACAATGAGCAGTTCTTC. It encodes CSAIWEGSSYNEQFF.

This chain joins TRBV3-1 and TRBJ2-5, with 8 positions matching TRBD2. Germline CDR1 is LGHDT and CDR2 is YNNKEL (reference sequence). The trim removed 4 bases at V and 1 base at J, leaving 8 bases unmatched. CDR3 length equals 16 residues. CDR3 in amino acids: CASSRRGAVRQETQYF. DNA for the CDR3: TGTGCCAGCAGCCGGCGGGGGGCGGTACGCCAAGAGACCCAGTACTTC.

This clonotype was observed a few times. The CDR3 region has the DNA TGTGCCAGCAGCACCACAGGGCTACTGAACACTGAAGCTTTCTTT. Translation: CASSTTGLLNTEAFF. The chain carries TRBV5-5 and TRBJ1-1; the D gene is possibly TRBD1 (6 bases). This CDR3 has 15 residues. V lost 4 bases and J lost 0, with 13 bases in between. Per germline, CDR1 SGHKS and CDR2 YYEKEE (reference sequence).

This clonotype was counted a few times. The V and J genes are TRBV5-1 and TRBJ1-1, with D unresolved. From germline, CDR1 is SGHRS and CDR2 YFSETQ. Trimming left V 1 base short and J 1 base short, with 8 bases between. The CDR3 runs to 14 residues. The CDR3 protein is CASSLPGRNTEAFF. CDR3 in DNA: TGCGCCAGCAGCTTGCCGGGAAGGAACACTGAAGCTTTCTTT.

This clonotype has a single count. The rearrangement joins TRBV27 to TRBJ2-4, with a weak D call TRBD1 (6 bases). This CDR3 region has 15 residues. With 3 bases removed from V and 6 bases from J, the gap between germline ends came to 15 bases. The germline V gene encodes CDR1 MNHEY and CDR2 SMNVEV (reference sequence). The CDR3 is CASSFDRLPGNIQYF. CDR3 bases: TGTGCCAGCAGTTTCGACAGGTTGCCCGGAAACATTCAGTACTTC.

The J gene is TRBJ1-3, the V gene TRBV3-1; the D is unclear. CDR3 length: 14 amino acids. Trimming took off 4 bases at V and 0 bases at J, with 7 bases between the two ends. CDR1 is LGHDT, CDR2 YNNKEL, per germline (reference sequence). The CDR3 is CASSPSISGNTIYF. In nucleotides, the CDR3 is TGTGCCAGCAGCCCGTCAATCTCTGGAAACACCATATATTTT. Based on the CDR3 plus reference TRBV3-1 and TRBJ1-3, the full variable domain is DTAVSQTPKYLVTQMGNDKSIKCEQNLGHDTMYWYKQDSKKFLKIMFSYNNKELIINETVPNRFSPKSPDKAHLNLHINSLELGDSAVYFCASSPSISGNTIYFGEGSWLTVV.